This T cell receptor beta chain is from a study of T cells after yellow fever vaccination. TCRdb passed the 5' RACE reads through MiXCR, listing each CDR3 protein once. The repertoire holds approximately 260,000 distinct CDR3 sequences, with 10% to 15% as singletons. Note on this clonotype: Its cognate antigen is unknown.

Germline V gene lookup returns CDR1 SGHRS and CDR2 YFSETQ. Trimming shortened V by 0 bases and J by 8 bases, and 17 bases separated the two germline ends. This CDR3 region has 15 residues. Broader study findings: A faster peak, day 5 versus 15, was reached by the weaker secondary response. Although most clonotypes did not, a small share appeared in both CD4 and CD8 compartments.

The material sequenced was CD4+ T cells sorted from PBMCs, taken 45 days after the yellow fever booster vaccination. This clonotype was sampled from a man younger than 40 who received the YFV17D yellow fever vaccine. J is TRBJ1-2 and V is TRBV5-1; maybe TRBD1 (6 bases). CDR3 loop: CASSLESGRGKGYTF. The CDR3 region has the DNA TGCGCCAGCAGCTTGGAGTCGGGCAGGGGAAAAGGCTACACCTTC.